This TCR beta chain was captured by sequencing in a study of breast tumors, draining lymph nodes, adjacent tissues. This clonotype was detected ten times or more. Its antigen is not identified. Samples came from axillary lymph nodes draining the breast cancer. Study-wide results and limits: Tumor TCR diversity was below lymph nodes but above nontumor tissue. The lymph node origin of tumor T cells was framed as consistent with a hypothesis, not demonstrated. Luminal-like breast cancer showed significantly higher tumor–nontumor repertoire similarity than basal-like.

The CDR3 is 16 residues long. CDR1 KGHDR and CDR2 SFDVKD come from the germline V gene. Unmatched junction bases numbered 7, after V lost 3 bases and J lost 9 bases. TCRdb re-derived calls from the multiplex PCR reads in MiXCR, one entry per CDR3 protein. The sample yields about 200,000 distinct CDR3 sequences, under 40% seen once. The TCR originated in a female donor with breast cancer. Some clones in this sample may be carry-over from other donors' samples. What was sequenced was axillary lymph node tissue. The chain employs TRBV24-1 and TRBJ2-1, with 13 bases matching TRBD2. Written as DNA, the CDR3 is TGTGCCACCAGTGATCCGGGACTAGCGGGATTGGGTGAGCAGTTCTTC. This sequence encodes CATSDPGLAGLGEQFF.